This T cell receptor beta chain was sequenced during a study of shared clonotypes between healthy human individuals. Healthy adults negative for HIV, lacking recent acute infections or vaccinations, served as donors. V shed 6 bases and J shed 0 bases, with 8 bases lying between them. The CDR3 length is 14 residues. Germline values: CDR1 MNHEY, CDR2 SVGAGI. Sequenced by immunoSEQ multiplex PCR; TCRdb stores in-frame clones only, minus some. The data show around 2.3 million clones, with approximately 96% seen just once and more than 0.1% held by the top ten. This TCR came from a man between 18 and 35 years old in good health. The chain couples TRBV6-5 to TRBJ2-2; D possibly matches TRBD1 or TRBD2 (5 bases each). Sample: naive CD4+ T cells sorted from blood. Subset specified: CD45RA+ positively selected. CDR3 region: CASSRDANTGELFF. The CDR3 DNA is TGTGCCAGCAGCCGGGACGCGAACACCGGGGAGCTGTTTTTT.